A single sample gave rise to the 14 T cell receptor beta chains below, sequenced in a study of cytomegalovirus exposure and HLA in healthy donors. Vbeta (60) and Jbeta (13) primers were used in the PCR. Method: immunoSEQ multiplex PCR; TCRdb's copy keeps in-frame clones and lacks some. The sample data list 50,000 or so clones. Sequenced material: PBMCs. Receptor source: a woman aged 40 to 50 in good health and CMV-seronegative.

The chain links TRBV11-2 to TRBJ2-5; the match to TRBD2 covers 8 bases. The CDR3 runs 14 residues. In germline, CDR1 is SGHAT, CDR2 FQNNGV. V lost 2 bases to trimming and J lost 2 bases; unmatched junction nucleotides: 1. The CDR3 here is CASSLRGGQETQYF. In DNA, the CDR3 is TGTGCCAGCAGCTTACGCGGGGGGCAAGAGACCCAGTACTTC. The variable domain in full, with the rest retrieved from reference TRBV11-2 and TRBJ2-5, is EAGVAQSPRYKIIEKRQSVAFWCNPISGHATLYWYQQILGQGPKLLIQFQNNGVVDDSQLPKDRFSAERLKGVDSTLKIQPAKLEDSAVYLCASSLRGGQETQYFGPGTRLLVL.

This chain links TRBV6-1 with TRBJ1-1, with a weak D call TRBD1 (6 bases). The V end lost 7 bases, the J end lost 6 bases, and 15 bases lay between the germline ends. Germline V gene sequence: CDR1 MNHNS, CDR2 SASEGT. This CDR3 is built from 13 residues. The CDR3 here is CASNRERDAEAFF. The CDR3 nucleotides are TGTGCCAGCAACAGGGAGAGGGATGCTGAAGCTTTCTTT.

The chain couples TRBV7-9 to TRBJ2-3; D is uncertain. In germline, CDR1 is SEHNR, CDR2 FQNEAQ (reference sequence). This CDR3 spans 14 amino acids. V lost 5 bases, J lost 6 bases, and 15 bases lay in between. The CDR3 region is CASSPRVPSDTQYF. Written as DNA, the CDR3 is TGTGCCAGCAGCCCGCGCGTACCCTCGGATACGCAGTATTTT.

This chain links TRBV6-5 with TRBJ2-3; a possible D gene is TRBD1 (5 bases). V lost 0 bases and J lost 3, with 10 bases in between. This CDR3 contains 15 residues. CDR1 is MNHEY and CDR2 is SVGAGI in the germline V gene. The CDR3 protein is CASSYSGQGTDTQYF. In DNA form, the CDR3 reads TGTGCCAGCAGTTACTCTGGGCAGGGAACAGATACGCAGTATTTT.

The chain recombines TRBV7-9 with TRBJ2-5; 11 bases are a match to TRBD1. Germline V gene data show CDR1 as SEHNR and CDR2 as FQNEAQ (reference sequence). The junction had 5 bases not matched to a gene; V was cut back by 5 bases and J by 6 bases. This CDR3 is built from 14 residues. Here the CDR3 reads CASSPGQGAQTQYF. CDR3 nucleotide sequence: TGTGCCAGCAGCCCAGGACAGGGGGCACAGACCCAGTACTTC.

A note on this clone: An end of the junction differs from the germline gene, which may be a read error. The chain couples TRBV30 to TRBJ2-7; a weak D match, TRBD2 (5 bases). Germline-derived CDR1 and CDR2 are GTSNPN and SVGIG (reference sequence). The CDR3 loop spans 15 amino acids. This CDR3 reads CAGSVSFTRGREQYF. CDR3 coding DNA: TGTGCCGGGAGTGTATCCTTTACCCGGGGTCGCGAGCAGTACTTC.

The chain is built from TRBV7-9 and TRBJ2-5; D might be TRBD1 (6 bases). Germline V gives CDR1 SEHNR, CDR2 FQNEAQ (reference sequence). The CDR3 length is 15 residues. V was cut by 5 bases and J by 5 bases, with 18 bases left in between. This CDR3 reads CASSPGVLSDETQYF. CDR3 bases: TGTGCCAGCAGCCCAGGGGTTTTGAGCGACGAGACCCAGTACTTC.

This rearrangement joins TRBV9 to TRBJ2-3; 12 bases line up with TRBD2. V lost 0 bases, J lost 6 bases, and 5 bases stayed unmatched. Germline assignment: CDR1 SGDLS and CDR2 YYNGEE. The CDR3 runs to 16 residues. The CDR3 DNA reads TGTGCCAGCAGCGTAGCTACTAGCGGGAGGAGTGATACGCAGTATTTT. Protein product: CASSVATSGRSDTQYF.

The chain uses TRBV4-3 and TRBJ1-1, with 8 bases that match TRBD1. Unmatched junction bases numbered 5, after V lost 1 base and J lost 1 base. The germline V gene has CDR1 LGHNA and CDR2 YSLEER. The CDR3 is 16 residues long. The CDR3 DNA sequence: TGCGCCAGCAGCCAAGCGACAGGGGTGGGGAACACTGAAGCTTTCTTT. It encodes CASSQATGVGNTEAFF.

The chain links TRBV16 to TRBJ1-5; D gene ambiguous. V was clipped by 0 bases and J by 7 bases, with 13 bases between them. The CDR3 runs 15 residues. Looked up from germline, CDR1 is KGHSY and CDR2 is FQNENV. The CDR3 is CASSQSRSAAQPQHF. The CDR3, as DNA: TGTGCCAGCAGCCAATCTCGGTCCGCCGCGCAGCCCCAGCATTTT.

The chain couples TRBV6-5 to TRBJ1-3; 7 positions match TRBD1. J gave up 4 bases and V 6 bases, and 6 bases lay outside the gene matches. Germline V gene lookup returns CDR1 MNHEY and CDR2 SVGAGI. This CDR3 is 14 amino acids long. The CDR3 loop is CASSRDRAGNTIYF. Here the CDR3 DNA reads TGTGCCAGCAGCCGCGACAGGGCCGGAAACACCATATATTTT.

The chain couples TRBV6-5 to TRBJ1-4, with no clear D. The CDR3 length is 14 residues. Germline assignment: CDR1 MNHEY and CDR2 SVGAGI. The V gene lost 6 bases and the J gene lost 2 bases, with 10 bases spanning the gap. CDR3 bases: TGTGCCAGCAGCAAGGAGGTGACTAATGAAAAACTGTTTTTT. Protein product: CASSKEVTNEKLFF.

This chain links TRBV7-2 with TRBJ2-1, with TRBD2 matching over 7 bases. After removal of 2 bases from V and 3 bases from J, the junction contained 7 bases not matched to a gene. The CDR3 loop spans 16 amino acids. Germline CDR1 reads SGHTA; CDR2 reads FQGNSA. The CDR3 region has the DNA TGTGCCAGCAGCTTAATTAGGCGGGAGAACTACAATGAGCAGTTCTTC. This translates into CASSLIRRENYNEQFF.

The CDR3 coding sequence is TGTGCCAGCAGCTCTTCGTTATGGACAGGGTACGAGCAGTACTTC. Translation gives CASSSSLWTGYEQYF. The V call is TRBV5-8, the J call TRBJ2-7; 8 bases line up with TRBD1. Per the germline V gene, CDR1 is SGHTS and CDR2 is YDEGEE. The trim removed 3 bases at V and 4 bases at J, leaving 9 bases unmatched. This CDR3 spans 15 amino acids.